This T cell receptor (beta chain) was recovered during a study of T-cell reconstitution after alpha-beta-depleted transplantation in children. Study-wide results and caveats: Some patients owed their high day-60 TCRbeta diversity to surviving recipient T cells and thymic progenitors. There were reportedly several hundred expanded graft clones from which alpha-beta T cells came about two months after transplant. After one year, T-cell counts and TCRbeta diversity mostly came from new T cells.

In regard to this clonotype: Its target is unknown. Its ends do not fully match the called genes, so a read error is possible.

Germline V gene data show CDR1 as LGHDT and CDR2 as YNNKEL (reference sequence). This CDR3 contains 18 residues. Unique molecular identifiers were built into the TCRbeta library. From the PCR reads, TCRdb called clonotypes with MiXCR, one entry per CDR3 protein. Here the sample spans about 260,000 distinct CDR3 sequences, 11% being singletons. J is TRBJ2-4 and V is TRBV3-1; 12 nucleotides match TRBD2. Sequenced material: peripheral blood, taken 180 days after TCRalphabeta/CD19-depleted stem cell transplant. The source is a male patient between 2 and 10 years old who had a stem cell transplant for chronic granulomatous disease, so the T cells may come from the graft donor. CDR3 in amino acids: CATSKGLAGPRGGYIQYF. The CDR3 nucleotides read TGTGCCACCAGCAAAGGACTAGCGGGACCAAGGGGAGGTTACATTCAGTACTTC.